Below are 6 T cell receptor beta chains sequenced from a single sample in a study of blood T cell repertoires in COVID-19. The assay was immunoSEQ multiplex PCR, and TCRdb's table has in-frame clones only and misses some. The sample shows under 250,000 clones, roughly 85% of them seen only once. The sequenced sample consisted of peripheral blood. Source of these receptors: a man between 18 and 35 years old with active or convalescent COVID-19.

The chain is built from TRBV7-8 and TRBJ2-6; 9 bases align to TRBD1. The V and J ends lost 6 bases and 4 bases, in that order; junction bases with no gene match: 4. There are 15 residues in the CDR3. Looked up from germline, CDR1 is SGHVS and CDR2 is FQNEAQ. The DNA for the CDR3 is TGTGCCAGCAGAACAGGGGGCACGGGGGCCAACGTCCTGACTTTC. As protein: CASRTGGTGANVLTF. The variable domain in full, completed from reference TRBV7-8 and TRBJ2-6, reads GAGVSQSPRYKVAKRGQDVALRCDPISGHVSLFWYQQALGQGPEFLTYFQNEAQLDKSGLPSDRFFAERPEGSVSTLKIQRTQQEDSAVYLCASRTGGTGANVLTFGAGSRLTVL.

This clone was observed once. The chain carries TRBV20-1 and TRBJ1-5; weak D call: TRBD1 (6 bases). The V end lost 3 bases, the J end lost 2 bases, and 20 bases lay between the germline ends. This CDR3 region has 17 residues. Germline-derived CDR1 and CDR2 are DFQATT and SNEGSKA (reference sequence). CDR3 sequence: CSASNYQGILGNQPQHF. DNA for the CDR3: TGCAGTGCTAGTAACTACCAGGGGATACTTGGCAATCAGCCCCAGCATTTT.

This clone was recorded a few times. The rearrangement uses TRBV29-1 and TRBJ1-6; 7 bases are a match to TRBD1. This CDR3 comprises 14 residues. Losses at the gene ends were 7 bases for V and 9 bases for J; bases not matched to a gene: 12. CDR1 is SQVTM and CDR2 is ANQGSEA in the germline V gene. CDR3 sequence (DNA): TGCAGCGCCACGACAGGGCCGGGTGGTTCACCCCTCCACTTT. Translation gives CSATTGPGGSPLHF.

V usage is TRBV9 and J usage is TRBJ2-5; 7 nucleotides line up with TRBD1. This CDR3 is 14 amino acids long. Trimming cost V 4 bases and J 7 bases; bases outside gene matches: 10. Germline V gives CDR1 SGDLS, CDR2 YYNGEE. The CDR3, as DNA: TGTGCCAGCAGCAACCACAGGGGTCTCGCGACCCAGTACTTC. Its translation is CASSNHRGLATQYF.

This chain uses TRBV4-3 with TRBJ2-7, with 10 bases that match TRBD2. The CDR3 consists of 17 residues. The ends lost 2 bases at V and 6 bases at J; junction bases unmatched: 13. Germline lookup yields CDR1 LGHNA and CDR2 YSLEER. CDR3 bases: TGCGCCAGCAGCCAACGGCCTAGCGGGAGTCGAAGGCTCGAGCAGTACTTC. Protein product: CASSQRPSGSRRLEQYF.

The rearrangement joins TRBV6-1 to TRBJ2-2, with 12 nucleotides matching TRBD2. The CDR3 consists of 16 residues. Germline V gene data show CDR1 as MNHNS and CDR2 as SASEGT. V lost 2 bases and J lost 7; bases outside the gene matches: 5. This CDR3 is CASSESLAGGGGELFF. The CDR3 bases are TGTGCCAGCAGTGAATCGCTAGCGGGAGGGGGCGGGGAGCTGTTTTTT.